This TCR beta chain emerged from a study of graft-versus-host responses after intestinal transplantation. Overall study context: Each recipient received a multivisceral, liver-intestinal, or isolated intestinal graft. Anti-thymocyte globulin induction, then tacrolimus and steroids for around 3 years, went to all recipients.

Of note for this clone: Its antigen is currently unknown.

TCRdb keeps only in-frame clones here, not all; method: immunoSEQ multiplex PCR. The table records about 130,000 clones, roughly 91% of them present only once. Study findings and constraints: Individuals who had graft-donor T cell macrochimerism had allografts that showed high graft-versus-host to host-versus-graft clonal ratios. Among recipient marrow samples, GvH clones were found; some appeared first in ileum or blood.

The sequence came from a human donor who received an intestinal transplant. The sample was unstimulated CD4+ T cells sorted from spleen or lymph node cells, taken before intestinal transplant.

This chain's CDR3 is CASSLPGPAGEKQYF. The CDR3, as DNA: TGTGCCAGCAGTCTTCCGGGACCAGCGGGAGAAAAGCAGTACTTC. The chain carries TRBV28 and TRBJ2-7; 8 bases match TRBD2. Looked up from germline, CDR1 is MDHEN and CDR2 is SYDVKM. V lost 5 bases to trimming and J lost 8 bases; unmatched junction nucleotides: 14. CDR3 size: 15 residues. Combining the CDR3 with reference TRBV28 and TRBJ2-7 gives the whole variable domain DVKVTQSSRYLVKRTGEKVFLECVQDMDHENMFWYRQDPGLGLRLIYFSYDVKMKEKGDIPEGYSVSREKKERFSLILESASTNQTSMYLCASSLPGPAGEKQYFGPGTRLTVT.